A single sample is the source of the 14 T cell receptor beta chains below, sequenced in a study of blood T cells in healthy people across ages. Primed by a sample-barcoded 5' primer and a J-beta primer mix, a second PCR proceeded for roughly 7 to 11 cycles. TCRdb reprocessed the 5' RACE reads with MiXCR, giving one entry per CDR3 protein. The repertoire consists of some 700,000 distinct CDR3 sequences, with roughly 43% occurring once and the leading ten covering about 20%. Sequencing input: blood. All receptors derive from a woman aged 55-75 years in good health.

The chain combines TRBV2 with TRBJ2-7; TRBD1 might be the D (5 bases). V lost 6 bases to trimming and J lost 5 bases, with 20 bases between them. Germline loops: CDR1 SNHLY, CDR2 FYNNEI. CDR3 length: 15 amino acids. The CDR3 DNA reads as TGTGCCAGCAGCCTTTACTCTAGGGGCCGGGACGAGCAGTACTTC. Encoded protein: CASSLYSRGRDEQYF.

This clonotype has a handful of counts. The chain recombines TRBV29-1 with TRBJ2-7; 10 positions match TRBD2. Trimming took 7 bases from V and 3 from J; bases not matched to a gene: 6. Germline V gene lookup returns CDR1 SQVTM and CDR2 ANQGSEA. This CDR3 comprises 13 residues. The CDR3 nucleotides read TGCAGCGCGACCGGGACTAGCGTCTACGAGCAGTACTTC. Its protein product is CSATGTSVYEQYF.

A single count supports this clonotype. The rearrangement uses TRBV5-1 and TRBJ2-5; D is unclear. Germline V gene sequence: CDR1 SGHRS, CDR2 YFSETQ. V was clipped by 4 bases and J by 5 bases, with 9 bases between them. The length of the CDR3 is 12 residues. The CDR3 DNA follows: TGCGCCAGCAGCGCGGCGAGCGAGACCCAGTACTTC. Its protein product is CASSAASETQYF.

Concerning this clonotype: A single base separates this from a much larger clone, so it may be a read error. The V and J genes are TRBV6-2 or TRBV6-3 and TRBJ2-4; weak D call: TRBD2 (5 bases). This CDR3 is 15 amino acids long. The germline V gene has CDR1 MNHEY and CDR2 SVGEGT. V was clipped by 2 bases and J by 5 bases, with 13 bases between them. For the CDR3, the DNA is TGTGCCAGCAGTTACCCGCCGGAGGACCAAAACATTCAGTACTTC. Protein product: CASSYPPEDQNIQYF.

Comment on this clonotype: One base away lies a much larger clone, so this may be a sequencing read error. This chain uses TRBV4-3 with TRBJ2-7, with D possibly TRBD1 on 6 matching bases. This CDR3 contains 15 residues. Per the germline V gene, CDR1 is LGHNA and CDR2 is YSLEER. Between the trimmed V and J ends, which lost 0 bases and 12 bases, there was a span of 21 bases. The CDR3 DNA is TGCGCCAGCAGCCAAGAACCAGGGGCCAGGGAGACCCGGTACTTC. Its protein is CASSQEPGARETRYF.

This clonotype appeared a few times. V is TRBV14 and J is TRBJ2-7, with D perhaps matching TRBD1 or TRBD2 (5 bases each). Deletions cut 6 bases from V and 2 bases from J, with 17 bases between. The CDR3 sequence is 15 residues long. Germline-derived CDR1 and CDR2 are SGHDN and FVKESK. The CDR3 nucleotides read TGTGCCAGCAGAGCGACCGGGACGGGAACCTACGAGCAGTACTTC. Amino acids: CASRATGTGTYEQYF.

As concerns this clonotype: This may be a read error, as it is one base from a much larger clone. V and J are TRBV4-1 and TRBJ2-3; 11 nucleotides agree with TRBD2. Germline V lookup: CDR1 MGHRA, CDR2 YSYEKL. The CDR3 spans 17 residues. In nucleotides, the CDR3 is TGCGCCAGCAGCCAAGAAGGTCTAGCGGGGGGCGAGGATACGCGGTATTTT. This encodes CASSQEGLAGGEDTRYF.

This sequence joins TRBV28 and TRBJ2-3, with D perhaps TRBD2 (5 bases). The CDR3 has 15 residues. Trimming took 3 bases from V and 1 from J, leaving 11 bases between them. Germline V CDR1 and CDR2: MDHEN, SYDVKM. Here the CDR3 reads CASSFGRARTDTQYF. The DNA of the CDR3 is TGTGCCAGCAGTTTTGGGCGGGCCCGCACAGATACGCAGTATTTT. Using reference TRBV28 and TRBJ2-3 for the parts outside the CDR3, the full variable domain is DVKVTQSSRYLVKRTGEKVFLECVQDMDHENMFWYRQDPGLGLRLIYFSYDVKMKEKGDIPEGYSVSREKKERFSLILESASTNQTSMYLCASSFGRARTDTQYFGPGTRLTVL.

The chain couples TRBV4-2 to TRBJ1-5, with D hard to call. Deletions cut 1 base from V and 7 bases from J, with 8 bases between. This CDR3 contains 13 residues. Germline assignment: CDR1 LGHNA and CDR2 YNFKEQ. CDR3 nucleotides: TGTGCCAGCAGCCAAGCAGAAATCCAGCCCCAGCATTTT. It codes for CASSQAEIQPQHF.

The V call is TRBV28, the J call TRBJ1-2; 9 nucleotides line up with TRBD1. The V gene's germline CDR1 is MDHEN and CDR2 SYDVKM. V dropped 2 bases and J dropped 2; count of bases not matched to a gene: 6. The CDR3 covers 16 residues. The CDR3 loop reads CASSLSGTGKNYGYTF. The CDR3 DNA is TGTGCCAGCAGTTTAAGCGGGACAGGGAAAAACTATGGCTACACCTTC.

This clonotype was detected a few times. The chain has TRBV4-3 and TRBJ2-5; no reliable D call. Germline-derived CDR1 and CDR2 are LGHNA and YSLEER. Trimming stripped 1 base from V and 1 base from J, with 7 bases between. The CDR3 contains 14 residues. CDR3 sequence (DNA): TGCGCCAGCAGCCAAGGTCGATTCCAAGAGACCCAGTACTTC. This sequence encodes CASSQGRFQETQYF.

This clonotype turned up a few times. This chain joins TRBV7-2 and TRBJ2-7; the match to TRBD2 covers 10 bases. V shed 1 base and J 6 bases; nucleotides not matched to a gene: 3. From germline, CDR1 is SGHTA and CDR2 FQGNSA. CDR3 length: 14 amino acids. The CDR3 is CASSLGLAGAEQYF. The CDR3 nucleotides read TGTGCCAGCAGCTTAGGCCTAGCGGGAGCCGAGCAGTACTTC.

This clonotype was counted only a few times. The CDR3 nucleotides read TGTGCCAGCAGTTACGGGCAGACTGAAGCTTTCTTT. This encodes CASSYGQTEAFF. This chain joins TRBV6-5 and TRBJ1-1; no reliable D call. Trimming removed 2 bases at V and 5 bases at J, with 6 bases between. Germline CDR1 and CDR2: MNHEY and SVGAGI. CDR3 length: 12 residues.

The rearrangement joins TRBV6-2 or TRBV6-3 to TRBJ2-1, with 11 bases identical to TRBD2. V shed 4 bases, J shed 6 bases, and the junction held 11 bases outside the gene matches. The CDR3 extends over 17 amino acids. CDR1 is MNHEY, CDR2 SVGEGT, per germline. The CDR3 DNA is TGTGCCAGCAGTTCCCCGGGACTAGCGGTCTATGGCAATGAGCAGTTCTTC. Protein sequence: CASSSPGLAVYGNEQFF.